This T cell receptor beta chain was sequenced during a study of CD8 T cells in ankylosing spondylitis. TCRdb itself ran the 5' RACE reads through MiXCR, one entry per CDR3 protein. The data contain about 340,000 distinct CDR3 sequences, approximately 20% of them seen just once; the ten biggest clones take up about 12%. CDR3 size: 15 residues. Between the trimmed V and J ends, which lost 0 bases and 5 bases, there was a span of 14 bases. CDR1 is DFQATT and CDR2 is SNEGSKA in the germline V gene (reference sequence). The chain carries TRBV20-1 and TRBJ2-1, with D possibly TRBD2 on 6 matching bases. The receptor comes from a male donor with ankylosing spondylitis or in good health (not recorded which). Input material: blood, either unsorted or a sorted T cell fraction (not recorded which). CDR3 nucleotides: TGCAGTGCTAGAGATCTCGGAGGGGAAGACAATGAGCAGTTCTTC. Its translation is CSARDLGGEDNEQFF.